The clone carrying this T cell receptor (beta chain) was observed a few times. V dropped 6 bases and J dropped 2 bases, with 21 bases sitting between them. The V gene's germline CDR1 is SGHTS and CDR2 YDEGEE. This CDR3 has 16 residues. These data are taken from a study of blood T cell repertoires in COVID-19. TCRdb's copy holds only in-frame clones and misses some; the assay was immunoSEQ multiplex PCR. The sample has approximately 150,000 clones; about 83% are singletons. This receptor was obtained from a human donor in a cohort sampled during active COVID-19. Sequencing was carried out using peripheral blood. This chain links TRBV5-8 with TRBJ2-7; D perhaps matches TRBD2 (6 bases). The chain's CDR3 is CASIAGSRHLTYEQYF. CDR3 sequence (DNA): TGTGCCAGCATTGCGGGATCCCGACATCTTACCTACGAGCAGTACTTC.